The sequence of this T cell receptor beta chain was determined in a study of T-cell reconstitution after alpha-beta-depleted transplantation in children. Germline lookup yields CDR1 SGHRS and CDR2 YFSETQ. V was clipped by 1 base and J by 2 bases; unmatched bases: 4. This CDR3 is built from 15 residues. Unique molecular identifiers were incorporated when the TCRbeta library was constructed. TCRdb used MiXCR to reprocess the PCR reads, holding one entry per CDR3 protein. Of about 640,000 distinct CDR3 sequences listed, roughly 13% are singletons. Regarding the study as a whole: Expanded graft clones numbering several hundred reportedly gave rise to alpha-beta T cells about two months after transplant.

As regards this clonotype: Its antigen remains unknown.

The rearrangement joins TRBV5-1 to TRBJ2-7; TRBD2 matches at 9 bases. Sequenced here: PBMCs, mostly from graft donor cells, sampled 360 days after TCRalphabeta/CD19-depleted stem cell transplant. This receptor was obtained from a male patient aged 10 to 17 who had a stem cell transplant for acute myeloid leukemia, so the T cells may come from the graft donor. CDR3 protein: CASSLRLADAYEQYF. The CDR3 region has the DNA TGCGCCAGCAGCTTGAGACTAGCGGACGCCTACGAGCAGTACTTC.